This record concerns one T cell receptor beta chain sequence. This sample is part of a study of blood T cell repertoires in COVID-19. The CDR3 has 14 residues. CDR1 is SGDLS and CDR2 is YYNGEE in the germline V gene. V lost 0 bases, J lost 3 bases, and 8 bases lay in between. Cohort assignment relied on participant-reported clinical history. The assay was immunoSEQ multiplex PCR, and TCRdb's table has in-frame clones only and misses some. This table holds hundreds of thousands of clones, roughly 85% found once. The sequenced material came from PBMCs or T cells enriched from blood (not recorded which). This sequence joins TRBV9 and TRBJ2-3; D not resolved. The source is a young man who had recovered from COVID-19. The CDR3 sequence: CASSVEQKTDTQYF. CDR3 DNA sequence: TGTGCCAGCAGCGTAGAGCAAAAAACAGATACGCAGTATTTT.